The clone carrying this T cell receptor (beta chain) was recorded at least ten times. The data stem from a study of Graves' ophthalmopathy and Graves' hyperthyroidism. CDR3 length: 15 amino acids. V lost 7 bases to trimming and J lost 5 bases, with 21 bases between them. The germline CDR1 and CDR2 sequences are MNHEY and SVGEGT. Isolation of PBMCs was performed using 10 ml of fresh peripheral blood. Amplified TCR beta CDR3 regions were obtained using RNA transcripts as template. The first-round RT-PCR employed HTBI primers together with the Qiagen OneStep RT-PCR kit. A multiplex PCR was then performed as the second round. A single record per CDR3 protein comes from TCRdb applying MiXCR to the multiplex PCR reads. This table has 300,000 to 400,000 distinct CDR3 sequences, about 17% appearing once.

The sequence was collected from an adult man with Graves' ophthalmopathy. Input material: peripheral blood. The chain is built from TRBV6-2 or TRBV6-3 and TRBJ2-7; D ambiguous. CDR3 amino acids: CASTLSLGPVDEQYF. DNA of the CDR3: TGTGCCAGCACCCTCTCTCTAGGGCCCGTCGACGAGCAGTACTTC.